The sequence of this T cell receptor (beta chain) was determined in a study of T cells in Graves' hyperthyroidism and ophthalmopathy. Across the study: It was at initial diagnosis, before any treatment, that peripheral blood was collected.

General observations from the study: Most thyroid clonotypes that were expanded above 0.001 also turned up in blood.

Diagnosing involved the use of clinical symptoms, serum thyroxine and TRAb, thyroid ultrasound and orbital computed tomography. The length of the CDR3 is 15 residues. With 5 bases clipped from V and 11 bases from J, the junction kept 13 bases outside the gene matches. CDR1 LNHDA and CDR2 SQIVND come from the germline V gene (reference sequence). Regions amplified from RNA transcripts were the TCR beta CDR3 regions. Primed by the HTBI set, a first-round RT-PCR was run on the TCR CDR3. TCRdb re-called the multiplex PCR reads with MiXCR, one entry per CDR3 protein. Here the sample spans around 200,000 distinct CDR3 sequences, 18% being singletons. This clonotype turned up a few times. Its antigen is unidentified.

V gene TRBV19 combines with J gene TRBJ1-5, with TRBD1 matching over 9 bases. The origin of this receptor is a man aged 40-55 years with Graves' hyperthyroidism. Sequencing used blood. CDR3: CASSFRRQGGMAQHF. DNA for the CDR3: TGTGCCAGTAGTTTTCGCCGACAGGGGGGTATGGCCCAGCATTTT.